What follows are 20 T cell receptor beta chains derived from one specimen sequenced in a study of siplizumab effects on memory and regulatory T cells. Repertoires were generated with immunoSEQ multiplex PCR, while TCRdb's copy carries only in-frame clones and drops some. The data hold fewer than 110,000 clones, with 80% to 95% observed a single time. Sequencing used non-Treg CD4+ T cells sorted from blood. The receptors derive from a human donor in good health.

The gene calls are TRBV15 and TRBJ1-4; D is unresolved. Germline lookup yields CDR1 LNHNV and CDR2 YYDKDF (reference sequence). V was shortened by 3 bases and J by 2 bases, with 16 bases between the two germline ends. The CDR3 length is 17 residues. CDR3 residues: CATSREITRSTNEKLFF. As DNA, the CDR3 is TGTGCCACCAGCAGGGAAATAACAAGGTCTACTAATGAAAAACTGTTTTTT.

The chain combines TRBV18 with TRBJ2-7; TRBD2 aligns across 13 bases. The CDR3 consists of 15 residues. Germline lookup yields CDR1 KGHSH and CDR2 LQKENI. V was pared by 3 bases and J by 6 bases, with 5 bases of the junction left unmatched. This CDR3 is CASSPGTSGTLEQYF. CDR3 bases: TGTGCCAGCTCACCGGGGACTAGCGGGACCCTCGAGCAGTACTTC.

V gene TRBV5-1 combines with J gene TRBJ2-7, with D unresolved. V was shortened by 0 bases and J by 3 bases, with 10 bases between the two germline ends. The CDR3 contains 14 residues. CDR1 is SGHRS and CDR2 is YFSETQ in the germline V gene. CDR3 in amino acids: CASSLVQGSYEQYF. CDR3 DNA: TGCGCCAGCAGCTTGGTTCAAGGAAGCTACGAGCAGTACTTC.

This clone was seen only once. V is TRBV28 and J is TRBJ2-6, with a tentative D call TRBD1 (7 bases). The CDR3 spans 17 residues. V was trimmed by 7 bases and J by 2 bases, leaving 18 bases between them. Per germline, CDR1 MDHEN and CDR2 SYDVKM. DNA of the CDR3: TGTGCCAGCACTCAGACAGGGAGGTTTGCTGGGGCCAACGTCCTGACTTTC. It encodes CASTQTGRFAGANVLTF.

The chain has TRBV4-3 and TRBJ1-4; 7 bases agree with TRBD1. After removal of 1 base from V and 2 bases from J, the junction contained 1 base not matched to a gene. The CDR3 consists of 15 residues. Per the germline V gene, CDR1 is LGHNA and CDR2 is YSLEER. The CDR3 nucleotides read TGCGCCAGCAGCCAAGTGGGACAGACTAATGAAAAACTGTTTTTT. This codes for CASSQVGQTNEKLFF.

The chain has TRBV25-1 and TRBJ1-1; perhaps TRBD1 as D (5 bases). The CDR3 runs 15 residues. V gave up 6 bases and J gave up 3 bases, with 17 bases separating them. Germline V gene data show CDR1 as MGHDK and CDR2 as SYGVNS. CDR3 nucleotides: TGTGCCAGCAGCCATATCGGGGCCCGGGACACTGAAGCTTTCTTT. It codes for CASSHIGARDTEAFF.

The CDR3 coding sequence is TGTGCCAGCAGCTCAGGGAGGGTGAATTCACCCCTCCACTTT. This gives the protein CASSSGRVNSPLHF. The J gene is TRBJ1-6, the V gene TRBV7-3; TRBD1 might be the D (5 bases). The CDR3 covers 14 residues. CDR1 SGHTA and CDR2 FQGTGA come from the germline V gene. Between the trimmed V and J ends, which lost 4 bases and 7 bases, there was a span of 11 bases.

The genes are TRBV4-1 and TRBJ2-1, with 10 bases aligning to TRBD2. The V gene end was trimmed by 1 base and the J gene end by 3 bases; junction bases not matched to a gene: 3. Looked up from germline, CDR1 is MGHRA and CDR2 is YSYEKL. The CDR3 is 16 residues long. The DNA of the CDR3 is TGCGCCAGCAGCCAAGTAGCGGGAGGTTTCTACAATGAGCAGTTCTTC. The encoded protein is CASSQVAGGFYNEQFF.

The chain is built from TRBV19 and TRBJ2-2; the D gene is possibly TRBD1 (7 bases). Germline V gene lookup returns CDR1 LNHDA and CDR2 SQIVND (reference sequence). This CDR3 has 16 residues. V was pared by 3 bases and J by 4 bases, with 15 bases between. The CDR3 here is CASSIGGGAVTGELFF. Here the CDR3 DNA reads TGTGCCAGTAGTATTGGAGGGGGCGCGGTCACCGGGGAGCTGTTTTTT.

V gene TRBV15 combines with J gene TRBJ2-7, with D perhaps matching TRBD1 (6 bases). Germline V lookup: CDR1 LNHNV, CDR2 YYDKDF (reference sequence). V lost 8 bases, J lost 4 bases, and 18 bases lay in between. This CDR3 has 14 residues. In DNA form, the CDR3 reads TGTGCCACCTCCATTCGAGGGGGACAATACGAGCAGTACTTC. As protein: CATSIRGGQYEQYF.

The chain couples TRBV2 to TRBJ1-1; unclear D gene. This CDR3 comprises 13 residues. The V end lost 4 bases, the J end lost 5 bases, and 11 bases lay between the germline ends. The germline CDR1 and CDR2 sequences are SNHLY and FYNNEI. DNA of the CDR3: TGTGCCAGCAGTGCGGTCGCCGCAACTGAAGCTTTCTTT. Translating gives CASSAVAATEAFF.

The chain carries TRBV27 and TRBJ1-1; D is unresolved. Per germline, CDR1 MNHEY and CDR2 SMNVEV (reference sequence). This CDR3 is built from 13 residues. The V and J ends lost 3 bases and 5 bases respectively, with 10 bases between them. CDR3: CASSFAWRTEAFF. The CDR3 DNA is TGTGCCAGCAGTTTCGCGTGGCGGACTGAAGCTTTCTTT.

The CDR3: CASSFSGAPYNEQFF. The CDR3 bases are TGTGCCAGCAGCTTTTCCGGGGCCCCCTACAATGAGCAGTTCTTC. The chain has TRBV7-9 and TRBJ2-1; D assignment may be TRBD1 or TRBD2 (5 bases each). CDR1 is SEHNR and CDR2 is FQNEAQ in the germline V gene (reference sequence). This CDR3 comprises 15 residues. V was pared by 3 bases and J by 2 bases, with 11 bases between. Together with reference TRBV7-9 and TRBJ2-1, the CDR3 gives the full variable domain: DTGVSQNPRHKITKRGQNVTFRCDPISEHNRLYWYRQTLGQGPEFLTYFQNEAQLEKSRLLSDRFSAERPKGSFSTLEIQRTEQGDSAMYLCASSFSGAPYNEQFFGPGTRLTVL.

V usage is TRBV11-2 and J usage is TRBJ2-4, with a tentative D call TRBD1 (6 bases). Germline V gene sequence: CDR1 SGHAT, CDR2 FQNNGV. V dropped 3 bases and J dropped 1 base, with 7 bases sitting between them. CDR3 length: 14 residues. Written as DNA, the CDR3 is TGTGCCAGCAGCTTTACAGGGGCCAAAAACATTCAGTACTTC. Its translation: CASSFTGAKNIQYF.

The J gene is TRBJ2-1, the V gene TRBV5-4; 9 nucleotides align to TRBD2. The CDR3 length is 15 residues. With 1 base clipped from V and 5 bases from J, the junction kept 4 bases outside the gene matches. From germline, CDR1 is SGHNT and CDR2 YYREEE (reference sequence). The CDR3 DNA sequence: TGTGCCAGCAGCTTGTGGGCTAGCGGGAACAATGAGCAGTTCTTC. Its protein product is CASSLWASGNNEQFF.

The chain is built from TRBV11-3 and TRBJ1-2; TRBD1 might be the D (6 bases). Germline V gives CDR1 SGHNT, CDR2 YENEEA. This CDR3 is 13 amino acids long. V shed 5 bases and J shed 8 bases, with 15 bases lying between them. CDR3 nucleotides: TGTGCCAGCAGCCTAGGACAGTCAGCGGGCTACACCTTC. Translated, it gives CASSLGQSAGYTF.

The gene calls are TRBV21-1 and TRBJ2-3; TRBD2 is taken as the D call from the table, unchecked against the DNA. TRBV21-1 counts as a pseudogene. The CDR3 consists of 19 residues. The CDR3 DNA follows: TGTGCCAGCAGCAAAAGGACCAGACTACAACTAGCGGGAGAAGATACGCAGTATTTT. This translates into CASSKRTRLQLAGEDTQYF.

The V call is TRBV6-5, the J call TRBJ2-7; D ambiguous. Trimming removed 3 bases from V and 2 bases from J, with 17 bases in between. CDR1 is MNHEY and CDR2 is SVGAGI in the germline V gene. The CDR3 is 16 residues long. CDR3 residues: CASSYEGTGFAYEQYF. The CDR3 DNA reads TGTGCCAGCAGTTATGAAGGTACCGGGTTTGCCTACGAGCAGTACTTC.

The chain has TRBV19 and TRBJ1-1, with D hard to call. The germline V gene has CDR1 LNHDA and CDR2 SQIVND (reference sequence). CDR3 length: 15 residues. With 0 bases removed from V and 6 bases from J, the gap between germline ends came to 14 bases. Here the CDR3 reads CASSIDEVSYAEAFF. The CDR3 nucleotides read TGTGCCAGTAGTATAGATGAGGTATCTTACGCTGAAGCTTTCTTT.

The chain has TRBV28 and TRBJ2-4; D not resolved. Trimming pared 2 bases from V and 0 bases from J, leaving 8 bases between. The CDR3 runs to 15 residues. Germline CDR1 MDHEN, CDR2 SYDVKM. CDR3 region: CASSLHPLAKNIQYF. CDR3 in DNA: TGTGCCAGCAGTTTACACCCTCTAGCCAAAAACATTCAGTACTTC.